Each of the 30 T cell receptor beta chains below was sequenced from the same sample in a study of identical twins. TCRdb re-analysed the 5' RACE reads in MiXCR, keeping a single row per CDR3 protein. Here the sample spans fewer than 550,000 distinct CDR3 sequences, around 15% being singletons. The sample was also reused in another study, on yellow fever vaccine responses in identical twins.

The sample taken for sequencing was CD4+ T cells sorted from blood. These receptors were taken from a young woman in good health.

This clonotype was counted a few times. The chain has TRBV12-3 or TRBV12-4 and TRBJ1-1; D is ambiguous. The CDR3 totals 14 residues. Trimming shortened V by 2 bases and J by 0 bases, and 7 bases separated the two germline ends. CDR3 sequence reads: CASSLRHVNTEAFF. CDR3 sequence (DNA): TGTGCCAGCAGTTTACGCCACGTGAACACTGAAGCTTTCTTT.

V and J are TRBV5-1 and TRBJ2-3; 7 bases align to TRBD2. With 0 bases clipped from V and 4 bases from J, the junction kept 8 bases outside the gene matches. CDR1 SGHRS and CDR2 YFSETQ come from the germline V gene. The CDR3 consists of 16 residues. The CDR3 sequence: CASSLVGGSGADTQYF. CDR3 nucleotides: TGCGCCAGCAGCTTGGTTGGCGGGAGCGGGGCAGATACGCAGTATTTT.

This clonotype was detected only a few times. The chain employs TRBV28 and TRBJ1-2; TRBD1 might be the D (6 bases). Deletions cut 7 bases from V and 7 bases from J, with 16 bases between. The CDR3 consists of 13 residues. Germline values: CDR1 MDHEN, CDR2 SYDVKM. CDR3 nucleotide sequence: TGTGCCAGCACCCAATCGGGGGCGGCTGGCTACACCTTC. Translated: CASTQSGAAGYTF.

This clonotype turned up a few times. The chain combines TRBV4-1 with TRBJ2-5; 13 bases map to TRBD2. In germline, CDR1 is MGHRA, CDR2 YSYEKL. V trimming: 3 bases; J trimming: 5 bases; junction bases outside the gene matches: 3. This CDR3 has 15 amino acids. In nucleotides, the CDR3 is TGCGCCAGCAGCCACCAGACTAGCGGGAGGGAGACCCAGTACTTC. Its translation: CASSHQTSGRETQYF.

In this sample, this clonotype turned up many times. J is TRBJ1-2 and V is TRBV12-3 or TRBV12-4; D not certain. The CDR3 totals 12 residues. V shed 3 bases and J shed 3 bases, with 5 bases lying between them. The CDR3 spells CASSLVHYGYTF. As DNA, the CDR3 is TGTGCCAGCAGTTTGGTCCACTATGGCTACACCTTC.

The table lists this clonotype with many counts. V and J are TRBV12-3 or TRBV12-4 and TRBJ2-2, with 8 bases lining up with TRBD2. The CDR3 loop spans 17 amino acids. After removal of 3 bases from V and 6 bases from J, the junction contained 12 bases not matched to a gene. The CDR3 sequence is CASSFFSSGIFPGELFF. CDR3 nucleotide sequence: TGTGCCAGCAGTTTTTTTAGTAGCGGGATATTTCCCGGGGAGCTGTTTTTT.

The V and J genes are TRBV5-1 and TRBJ2-1; no clear D. Deletions cut 1 base from V and 3 bases from J, with 11 bases between. The CDR3 is 15 residues long. Germline loops: CDR1 SGHRS, CDR2 YFSETQ. This CDR3 is CASSLFSGDYNEQFF. The DNA for the CDR3 is TGCGCCAGCAGCTTGTTCAGTGGGGACTACAATGAGCAGTTCTTC.

This clonotype was counted a few times. The rearrangement links TRBV10-3 to TRBJ2-1, with D maybe TRBD1 (6 bases). The germline V gene has CDR1 ENHRY and CDR2 SYGVKD. CDR3 length: 13 amino acids. Trimming took off 7 bases at V and 8 bases at J, with 15 bases between the two ends. CDR3 sequence: CAIKGQHWDEQFF. CDR3 sequence (DNA): TGTGCCATCAAAGGACAGCATTGGGATGAGCAGTTCTTC.

The gene calls are TRBV20-1 and TRBJ1-1; D is perhaps TRBD1 (6 bases). This CDR3 region has 13 residues. Germline V gene data show CDR1 as DFQATT and CDR2 as SNEGSKA (reference sequence). The ends were cut back, 5 bases at V and 2 bases at J, with 12 bases in the middle. In DNA form, the CDR3 reads TGCAGTGCTGGGGGGGGACAAAACACTGAAGCTTTCTTT. Its translation: CSAGGGQNTEAFF.

This clonotype was counted between two and nine times. The V call is TRBV12-5, the J call TRBJ1-1; D is unclear. Between the trimmed V and J ends, which lost 2 bases and 1 base, there was a span of 5 bases. CDR1 is LGHNT and CDR2 is FRNRAP in the germline V gene. The CDR3 spans 13 residues. The CDR3 coding sequence is TGTGCTAGTGGTTTGTTATCGAACACTGAAGCTTTCTTT. Residues: CASGLLSNTEAFF. Filled out from reference TRBV12-5 and TRBJ1-1, the complete variable domain reads DARVTQTPRHKVTEMGQEVTMRCQPILGHNTVFWYRQTMMQGLELLAYFRNRAPLDDSGMPKDRFSAEMPDATLATLKIQPSEPRDSAVYFCASGLLSNTEAFFGQGTRLTVV.

This clonotype was detected a few times. The chain is built from TRBV11-3 and TRBJ2-5; D gene uncertain. The CDR3 is 13 amino acids. Germline CDR1 reads SGHNT; CDR2 reads YENEEA. V lost 6 bases and J lost 4, with 12 bases in between. The DNA for the CDR3 is TGTGCCAGCAGGCCGCAGGCCCGAGAGACCCAGTACTTC. Translation: CASRPQARETQYF.

The chain combines TRBV3-1 with TRBJ2-3; the D gene is possibly TRBD1 (6 bases). Trimming pared 1 base from V and 8 bases from J, leaving 16 bases between. Germline loops: CDR1 LGHDT, CDR2 YNNKEL (reference sequence). There are 15 residues in the CDR3. The DNA of the CDR3 is TGTGCCAGCAGCCAAGCCCAGGGGCATCGGGGTACGCAGTATTTT. It is translated as CASSQAQGHRGTQYF.

The chain combines TRBV4-1 with TRBJ2-7, with D uncertain. The CDR3 sequence is 14 residues long. V gave up 0 bases and J gave up 2 bases, with 8 bases separating them. Looked up from germline, CDR1 is MGHRA and CDR2 is YSYEKL. The CDR3 DNA is TGCGCCAGCAGCCAAGAGCTAGGACCCTACGAGCAGTACGTC. It translates to CASSQELGPYEQYV.

The sample holds a few counts of this clonotype. This chain links TRBV20-1 with TRBJ2-1; 7 bases are a match to TRBD2. Germline V lookup: CDR1 DFQATT, CDR2 SNEGSKA (reference sequence). V lost 6 bases to trimming and J lost 5 bases; unmatched junction nucleotides: 7. This CDR3 comprises 13 residues. The CDR3 region has the DNA TGCAGTGCCCTGGGACTACTGAACAATGAGCAGTTCTTC. Residues: CSALGLLNNEQFF.

This clonotype has at least ten counts. The genes are TRBV7-2 and TRBJ2-1, with D possibly TRBD2 on 6 matching bases. The CDR3 totals 16 residues. Trimming shortened V by 5 bases and J by 7 bases, and 21 bases separated the two germline ends. Germline V gives CDR1 SGHTA, CDR2 FQGNSA. CDR3 bases: TGTGCCAGCAGCACTTATTTCGGGGGTTCTAGGAATGAGCAGTTCTTC. Translation gives CASSTYFGGSRNEQFF.

A few counts support this clonotype. This sequence joins TRBV7-9 and TRBJ2-1; D remains ambiguous. This CDR3 contains 15 residues. Per germline, CDR1 SEHNR and CDR2 FQNEAQ (reference sequence). V lost 3 bases and J lost 5, with 14 bases in between. The CDR3 DNA is TGTGCCAGCAGCTTTTTGGCCGCCCAAAACAATGAGCAGTTCTTC. This translates into CASSFLAAQNNEQFF.

This clonotype was seen only a few times. This rearrangement joins TRBV29-1 to TRBJ2-1; perhaps TRBD2 as D (6 bases). V lost 2 bases and J 4 bases, leaving 15 bases between the germline ends. The germline CDR1 and CDR2 sequences are SQVTM and ANQGSEA. The CDR3 extends over 15 amino acids. CDR3 region: CSVEFLARGYNEQFF. CDR3 bases: TGCAGCGTTGAATTTCTAGCGAGGGGATACAATGAGCAGTTCTTC.

This clonotype was detected a few times. The V and J genes are TRBV12-3 or TRBV12-4 and TRBJ2-3, with unresolved D. This CDR3 has 14 residues. V shed 7 bases and J shed 1 base, with 12 bases lying between them. The CDR3 DNA follows: TGTGCCAGCACCCTGGACGAAGGCACAGATACGCAGTATTTT. This translates into CASTLDEGTDTQYF.

Only a few counts were recorded for this clonotype. This chain connects TRBV5-1 to TRBJ2-3, with D perhaps TRBD1 (5 bases). Germline V gives CDR1 SGHRS, CDR2 YFSETQ. V lost 4 bases to trimming and J lost 6 bases, with 18 bases between them. The CDR3 spans 15 residues. In DNA form, the CDR3 reads TGCGCCAGCAGCCAACCCGTCCAGGGTCTGGATACGCAGTATTTT. It translates to CASSQPVQGLDTQYF.

CDR3 sequence: CASSGTSASTDTQYF. The CDR3 DNA reads as TGCGCCAGCAGCGGCACTAGCGCGAGCACAGATACGCAGTATTTT. The chain recombines TRBV5-1 with TRBJ2-3; 7 bases align to TRBD2. From germline, CDR1 is SGHRS and CDR2 YFSETQ. This CDR3 spans 15 amino acids. The V segment lost 4 bases and the J segment 0 bases; nucleotides outside the gene matches: 5.

The chain employs TRBV10-3 and TRBJ2-4; weak D call: TRBD1 (6 bases). Trimming removed 8 bases at V and 0 bases at J, with 20 bases between. Per germline, CDR1 ENHRY and CDR2 SYGVKD. The CDR3 is 17 amino acids. This chain's CDR3 is CAIRWFPGVIAKNIQYF. CDR3 nucleotides: TGTGCCATCCGGTGGTTCCCAGGGGTAATAGCCAAAAACATTCAGTACTTC.

This clonotype has a handful of counts. The CDR3 nucleotides are TGCGCCAGCAGATACGACCAAGAGACCCAGTACTTC. Protein: CASRYDQETQYF. The chain couples TRBV5-1 to TRBJ2-5, with no clear D. The ends were cut back, 5 bases at V and 0 bases at J, with 5 bases in the middle. The CDR3 loop spans 12 amino acids. Germline lookup yields CDR1 SGHRS and CDR2 YFSETQ.

This clonotype was detected many times. The V and J genes are TRBV11-2 and TRBJ2-3; TRBD2 matches at 13 bases. Per germline, CDR1 SGHAT and CDR2 FQNNGV. The CDR3 sequence is 15 residues long. After removal of 4 bases from V and 4 bases from J, the junction contained 2 bases not matched to a gene. The CDR3 loop reads CASSWTSGSSDTQYF. As DNA, the CDR3 is TGTGCCAGCAGCTGGACTAGCGGGAGCTCAGATACGCAGTATTTT. The entire variable domain, with the rest obtained from reference TRBV11-2 and TRBJ2-3, is as follows: EAGVAQSPRYKIIEKRQSVAFWCNPISGHATLYWYQQILGQGPKLLIQFQNNGVVDDSQLPKDRFSAERLKGVDSTLKIQPAKLEDSAVYLCASSWTSGSSDTQYFGPGTRLTVL.

The chain joins TRBV20-1 to TRBJ2-1; D is unclear. The CDR3 totals 12 residues. Deletions cut 2 bases from V and 5 bases from J, with 7 bases between. Germline loops: CDR1 DFQATT, CDR2 SNEGSKA (reference sequence). CDR3 sequence (DNA): TGCAGTGCTAGACAACTCCACAATGAGCAGTTCTTC. As protein: CSARQLHNEQFF.

The CDR3 here is CASSTGQGVGNEQFF. The CDR3 DNA reads as TGCGCCAGCAGCACTGGACAGGGGGTGGGCAATGAGCAGTTCTTC. The chain joins TRBV5-1 to TRBJ2-1, with 10 bases lining up with TRBD1. CDR3 size: 15 residues. Germline lookup yields CDR1 SGHRS and CDR2 YFSETQ. J gave up 6 bases and V 4 bases, and 7 bases lay outside the gene matches.

The chain carries TRBV5-1 and TRBJ2-1, with TRBD2 matching 10 bases. The germline CDR1 and CDR2 sequences are SGHRS and YFSETQ. The CDR3 runs 18 residues. The ends lost 0 bases at V and 0 bases at J; junction bases unmatched: 6. The CDR3 bases are TGCGCCAGCAGCTTGGACGCTAGCGGGGGCCTCTCCTACAATGAGCAGTTCTTC. This encodes CASSLDASGGLSYNEQFF.

In its sample, this clonotype was seen a few times. The chain has TRBV7-9 and TRBJ2-1, with TRBD2 matching 10 bases. CDR3 size: 15 residues. The germline V gene encodes CDR1 SEHNR and CDR2 FQNEAQ (reference sequence). Trimming at V came to 3 bases and at J to 5 bases, leaving 4 bases not matched to a gene. CDR3 sequence reads: CASSLTSGFHNEQFF. CDR3 in DNA: TGTGCCAGCAGCTTGACTAGCGGGTTCCACAATGAGCAGTTCTTC.

This clonotype is a singleton in its sample. As the CDR3 is not closed by the conserved phenylalanine or tryptophan, this likely results from a read error. The chain recombines TRBV9 with TRBJ2-3, with 8 positions matching TRBD2. From germline, CDR1 is SGDLS and CDR2 YYNGEE. Losses at the gene ends were 1 base for V and 1 base for J; bases not matched to a gene: 8. This CDR3 is built from 17 residues. The CDR3: CASSVSYGSGGTDTQYL. CDR3 DNA sequence: TGTGCCAGCAGCGTAAGTTACGGTAGCGGGGGCACAGATACGCAGTATCTT.

The chain carries TRBV24-1 and TRBJ2-5; no reliable D call. This CDR3 region has 14 residues. Germline values: CDR1 KGHDR, CDR2 SFDVKD. V lost 4 bases, J lost 4 bases, and 12 bases lay in between. CDR3 DNA: TGTGCCACCAGTGACCCCCCGCCTAGAGAGACCCAGTACTTC. It encodes CATSDPPPRETQYF.

In this sample, this clonotype turned up a few times. This chain joins TRBV12-3 or TRBV12-4 and TRBJ1-5; D uncertain. Trimming pared 6 bases from V and 3 bases from J, leaving 9 bases between. This CDR3 has 13 amino acids. The DNA of the CDR3 is TGTGCCAGCAGCTTAAGTGACAATCAGCCCCAGCATTTT. The encoded protein is CASSLSDNQPQHF.